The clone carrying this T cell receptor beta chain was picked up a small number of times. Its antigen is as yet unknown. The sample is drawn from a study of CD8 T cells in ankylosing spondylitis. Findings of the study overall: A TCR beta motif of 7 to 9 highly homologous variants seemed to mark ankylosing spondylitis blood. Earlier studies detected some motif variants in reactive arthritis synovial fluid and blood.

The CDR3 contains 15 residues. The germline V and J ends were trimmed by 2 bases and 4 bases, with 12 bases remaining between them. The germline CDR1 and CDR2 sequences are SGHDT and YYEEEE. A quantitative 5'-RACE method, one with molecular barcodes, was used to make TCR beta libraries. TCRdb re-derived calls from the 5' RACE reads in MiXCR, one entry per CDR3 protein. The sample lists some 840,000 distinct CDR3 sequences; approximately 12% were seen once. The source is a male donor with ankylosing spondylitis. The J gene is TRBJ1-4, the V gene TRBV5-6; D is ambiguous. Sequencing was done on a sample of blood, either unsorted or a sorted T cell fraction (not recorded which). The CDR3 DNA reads TGTGCCAGCAGCTTATTAACGGGAAGTAATGAAAAACTGTTTTTT. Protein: CASSLLTGSNEKLFF. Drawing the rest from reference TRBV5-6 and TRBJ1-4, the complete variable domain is DAGVTQSPTHLIKTRGQQVTLRCSPKSGHDTVSWYQQALGQGPQFIFQYYEEEERQRGNFPDRFSGHQFPNYSSELNVNALLLGDSALYLCASSLLTGSNEKLFFGSGTQLSVL.